This TCR beta chain was identified during a study of T cells in Graves' hyperthyroidism and ophthalmopathy. This clonotype was observed at least ten times. Amplification of TCR beta CDR3 regions was performed using RNA transcripts as template. The primer set for the first-round RT-PCR of the TCR CDR3 was HTBI. TCRdb reprocessed the multiplex PCR reads with MiXCR, giving one entry per CDR3 protein. The table shows around 240,000 distinct CDR3 sequences, with 15% to 20% occurring only once. The clonotype was recovered from a woman younger than 30 with Graves' ophthalmopathy. The sequenced sample was blood.

In nucleotides, the CDR3 is TGTGCCAGCAGCTTAGTGGGGACAGGGTACTACGAGCAGTACTTC. Its translation is CASSLVGTGYYEQYF. The V call is TRBV7-9, the J call TRBJ2-7; 9 bases align to TRBD1. With V trimmed by 1 base and J by 3 bases, 4 bases remained unmatched. Germline loops: CDR1 SEHNR, CDR2 FQNEAQ (reference sequence). There are 15 residues in the CDR3.